These T cell receptor beta chains were read from a single sample in a study of T cells in localized non-small cell lung cancer. Method: immunoSEQ multiplex PCR; TCRdb's copy keeps in-frame clones and lacks some. The sample yields roughly 38,000 clones, around 86% seen once. The starting material was peripheral blood mononuclear cells, obtained before any cancer treatment. The receptors shown here come from a male donor older than 55 with stage II lung adenocarcinoma. Both conserved end residues are part of each CDR3. Fields, in order: J gene, V gene, D gene, clone size, CDR3 protein, CDR3 DNA. A D gene is named only where the DNA matches it firmly. Expanded clones get a size class; other rows say once, few or many, or leave the size out.

TRBJ1-1,TRBV6-6,.,.,CARGHTEAFF,TGTGCCAGGGGCCACACTGAAGCTTTCTTT
TRBJ2-3,TRBV19,.,.,CASSPRSMGGTDTQYF,TGTGCCAGTAGCCCCCGATCTATGGGCGGGACGGATACGCAGTATTTT
TRBJ2-3,TRBV5-6,.,.,CASSQADTQYF,TGTGCCAGCAGCCAAGCCGATACGCAGTATTTT
TRBJ2-2,TRBV5-5,.,few,CASSLAVNGELFF,TGTGCCAGCAGCTTGGCGGTGAACGGGGAGCTGTTTTTT
TRBJ1-5,TRBV30,TRBD1,few,CAWSHQGQGGGGNQPQHF,TGTGCCTGGAGTCACCAGGGACAGGGGGGCGGTGGCAATCAGCCCCAGCATTTT
TRBJ1-1,TRBV19,.,.,CASSIGGNVNTEAFF,TGTGCCAGTAGTATAGGGGGGAACGTGAACACTGAAGCTTTCTTT
TRBJ2-1,TRBV5-1,.,.,CASSLKGPSPTSYNEQFF,TGCGCCAGCAGCTTGAAAGGGCCCTCGCCTACCTCCTACAATGAGCAGTTCTTC
TRBJ2-6,TRBV7-2,.,once,CASSSGIPGANVLTF,TGTGCCAGCAGCTCAGGCATACCTGGGGCCAACGTCCTGACTTTC
TRBJ2-5,TRBV12-2,.,.,CASRSIVRVGYQETQYF,TGTGCAAGTCGCTCTATTGTGAGGGTGGGATACCAAGAGACCCAGTACTTC
TRBJ1-4,TRBV5-1,.,.,CATSRTANEKLFF,TGCGCCACCTCGAGGACAGCTAATGAAAAACTGTTTTTT
TRBJ2-3,TRBV5-6,TRBD2,.,CASRTAGTSGIIDTQYF,TGTGCCAGCAGAACGGCCGGGACTAGCGGGATCATAGATACGCAGTATTTT
TRBJ1-1,TRBV5-1,.,.,CASSLDGTGTEAFF,TGCGCCAGCAGCCTCGACGGTACGGGGACTGAAGCTTTCTTT
TRBJ1-2,TRBV7-7,TRBD1,.,CASSFWTRGRPPIDYGYTF,TGTGCCAGCAGCTTTTGGACGAGGGGGCGCCCCCCTATAGACTATGGCTACACCTTC
TRBJ2-3,TRBV2,.,.,CASSPWTGTDTQYF,TGTGCCAGCTCGCCTTGGACAGGCACAGATACGCAGTATTTT
TRBJ1-3,TRBV7-6,.,.,CASSLGHFSENTIYF,TGTGCCAGCAGCCTGGGACATTTCTCTGAAAACACCATATATTTT
TRBJ2-1,TRBV5-1,.,.,CASSLARRDNEQFF,TGCGCCAGCAGCTTGGCCCGAAGGGACAATGAGCAGTTCTTC
TRBJ1-1,TRBV19,.,.,CASSIAAFLNTEAFF,TGTGCCAGTAGTATAGCAGCGTTTCTGAACACTGAAGCTTTCTTT
TRBJ2-5,TRBV2,TRBD2,.,CASRGLVFAETQYF,TGTGCCAGCAGGGGACTAGTCTTTGCGGAGACCCAGTACTTC
TRBJ2-1,TRBV4-1,TRBD1,.,CASSQGLGQGLYNEQFF,TGCGCCAGCAGCCAAGGTTTGGGACAGGGGTTGTACAATGAGCAGTTCTTC
TRBJ1-1,TRBV6-1,.,.,CASRGPGEAFF,TGTGCCAGCAGAGGACCTGGGGAAGCTTTCTTT
TRBJ2-1,TRBV5-4,.,.,CASSLGAQGIGEQFF,TGTGCCAGCAGCTTAGGCGCGCAGGGCATTGGTGAGCAGTTCTTC
TRBJ2-4,TRBV15,TRBD1,.,CATSRQGAVTKNIQYF,TGTGCCACCAGCAGACAGGGGGCAGTGACCAAAAACATTCAGTACTTC
TRBJ2-7,TRBV27,.,.,CASRNKGQFYEQYF,TGTGCCAGCAGAAACAAAGGACAGTTCTACGAGCAGTACTTC
TRBJ2-2,TRBV7-3,.,.,CASSYSGQRDTGELFF,TGTGCCAGCAGTTATAGTGGGCAGAGGGACACCGGGGAGCTGTTTTTT
TRBJ2-7,TRBV5-5,.,.,CASALTSDYEQYF,TGTGCCAGCGCCCTAACATCGGACTACGAGCAGTACTTC
TRBJ1-2,TRBV29-1,.,.,CSVEVLGDPLYGYTF,TGCAGCGTTGAAGTTTTGGGGGACCCTCTCTATGGCTACACCTTC
TRBJ1-2,TRBV5-1,.,few,CASSPATGKSYGYTF,TGCGCCAGCAGCCCCGCGACAGGCAAGTCCTATGGCTACACCTTC
TRBJ1-2,TRBV7-9,.,.,CASSLGGDYGYTF,TGTGCCAGCAGCTTAGGGGGGGACTATGGCTACACCTTC
TRBJ1-2,TRBV27,TRBD1,.,CASREQGDYGYTF,TGTGCCAGCAGGGAGCAGGGGGACTATGGCTACACCTTC
TRBJ2-5,TRBV12-5,.,.,CASGLDSAQETQYF,TGTGCTAGTGGTTTGGACAGTGCCCAAGAGACCCAGTACTTC
TRBJ1-4,TRBV30,.,.,CAWSVGHTNEKLFF,TGTGCCTGGAGTGTGGGACATACTAATGAAAAACTGTTTTTT
TRBJ2-5,TRBV12-1,.,once,CASSFGASGRWNQETQYF,TGTGCCAGCAGCTTTGGGGCTAGCGGGAGATGGAACCAAGAGACCCAGTACTTC
TRBJ1-2,TRBV6-1,.,.,CASSLNSRNYGYTF,TGTGCCAGCAGTTTAAACAGCAGAAACTATGGCTACACCTTC
TRBJ2-7,TRBV29-1,.,.,CSTRDTTYEQYF,TGCAGCACGCGGGACACCACCTACGAGCAGTACTTC
TRBJ2-6,TRBV4-2,.,.,CASSQDRGVGANVLTF,TGTGCCAGCAGCCAAGATAGGGGGGTCGGGGCCAACGTCCTGACTTTC
TRBJ1-2,TRBV5-1,TRBD1,.,CASSPGQGSYGYTF,TGCGCCAGCAGCCCGGGACAGGGCAGCTATGGCTACACCTTC
TRBJ2-5,TRBV30,.,.,CAWSRQELETQYF,TGTGCCTGGAGCCGACAGGAGTTGGAGACCCAGTACTTC
TRBJ1-1,TRBV18,.,.,CASSPSFQKNTEAFF,TGTGCCAGCTCACCATCTTTTCAGAAGAACACTGAAGCTTTCTTT
TRBJ2-4,TRBV2,TRBD1,.,CASSRDRDTKNIQYF,TGTGCCAGCAGTCGGGACAGAGATACCAAAAACATTCAGTACTTC
TRBJ1-2,TRBV19,.,.,CASTPGGWGGYTF,TGTGCCAGTACCCCCGGGGGGTGGGGCGGCTACACCTTC
TRBJ2-7,TRBV2,.,.,CASKPRAYEQYF,TGTGCCAGCAAGCCCAGAGCCTACGAGCAGTACTTC
TRBJ2-1,TRBV30,TRBD1,.,CAWSVKGASNEQFF,TGTGCCTGGAGTGTTAAGGGGGCGAGCAATGAGCAGTTCTTC
TRBJ1-5,TRBV19,TRBD1,.,CASRQGASNQPQHF,TGTGCCAGTAGGCAGGGGGCGTCTAATCAGCCCCAGCATTTT
TRBJ1-6,TRBV5-6,TRBD1,few,CASSFLRTGGESPLHF,TGTGCCAGCAGCTTCTTAAGGACAGGGGGGGAGTCACCCCTCCACTTT
TRBJ2-7,TRBV19,.,.,CASSKGDDAPQYF,TGTGCCAGTAGTAAGGGGGATGACGCACCGCAGTACTTC
TRBJ2-2,TRBV6-4,.,.,CASSAVNTGELFF,TGTGCCAGCAGTGCCGTAAACACCGGGGAGCTGTTTTTT
TRBJ1-4,TRBV30,TRBD1,.,CAWIRQGFNEKLFF,TGTGCCTGGATTCGACAGGGATTTAATGAAAAACTGTTTTTT
TRBJ2-5,TRBV5-1,TRBD2,.,CASSFGAGGRGETQYF,TGCGCCAGCAGCTTTGGGGCGGGAGGGCGAGGAGAGACCCAGTACTTC
TRBJ2-7,TRBV28,.,.,CASNTPRQSYEQYF,TGTGCCAGCAACACCCCAAGACAGTCCTACGAGCAGTACTTC
TRBJ1-1,TRBV28,TRBD1,.,CASSPSAGGETEAFF,TGTGCCAGCAGTCCTTCGGCAGGGGGCGAAACTGAAGCTTTCTTT
TRBJ2-7,TRBV5-5,TRBD2,medium-sized,CASSLLLAGGTYEQYF,TGTGCCAGCAGCTTGCTTCTAGCGGGAGGGACCTACGAGCAGTACTTC
TRBJ2-7,TRBV10-2,.,.,CASAEGRDVYEQYF,TGCGCCAGCGCTGAAGGGCGAGATGTCTACGAGCAGTACTTC
TRBJ2-7,TRBV6-6,.,.,CASSSGHPYEQYF,TGTGCCAGCAGTTCGGGACATCCTTACGAGCAGTACTTC
TRBJ2-1,TRBV27,TRBD2,few,CASIPGGSSYNEQFF,TGTGCCAGCATCCCGGGGGGGAGCTCCTACAATGAGCAGTTCTTC
TRBJ2-6,TRBV12-2,.,.,CASRLAQGQGARGANVLTF,TGTGCAAGTCGCTTAGCGCAGGGACAGGGGGCGCGGGGGGCCAACGTCCTGACTTTC
TRBJ1-1,TRBV5-8,.,.,CASSLGGNTEAFF,TGTGCCAGCAGCTTGGGAGGAAACACTGAAGCTTTCTTT
TRBJ1-1,TRBV2,.,.,CASRSRGPEAFF,TGTGCCAGCAGATCCAGGGGTCCTGAAGCTTTCTTT
TRBJ2-5,TRBV19,.,.,CASSPRGSIETQYF,TGTGCCAGTAGTCCTAGAGGGAGTATAGAGACCCAGTACTTC